The source of this T cell receptor beta chain is a study of radiotherapy plus CTLA-4 blockade in lung cancer. The CDR3 loop spans 12 amino acids. V was shortened by 8 bases and J by 2 bases, with 6 bases between the two germline ends. Per the germline V gene, CDR1 is SNHLY and CDR2 is FYNNEI. The study's findings and limits: It was early blood T cell clone dynamics, with interferon-beta, that reportedly best predicted response. TCR clones of tumor origin grew in blood after radiotherapy plus ipilimumab.

Notes on this clone: Its cognate antigen is unknown.

The table came from immunoSEQ multiplex PCR; TCRdb's copy has only in-frame clones and leaves some out. The sample lists about 120,000 clones, 90% seen once, with 6.9% in the top ten. Those patients who had chemo-refractory metastatic non-small-cell lung cancer were given focal radiation along with CTLA-4 blockade through ipilimumab. The chain combines TRBV2 with TRBJ1-4; D is unclear. The source is a human donor with non-small cell lung cancer that progressed on radiotherapy plus ipilimumab. The sample here was peripheral blood, taken from a patient treated with radiotherapy plus ipilimumab. The CDR3 region has the DNA TGTGCCAGCGAAGTCACTAATGAAAAACTGTTTTTT. Amino acid sequence: CASEVTNEKLFF.